Following are 3 T cell receptor beta chains from one sample sequenced in a study of cytomegalovirus exposure and HLA in healthy donors (dated by TCRdb to 2017 to 2019). The library was generated by the immunoSEQ multiplex PCR assay. The immuneACCESS repertoire file appears here via TCRdb, limited to in-frame rearrangements. These files lack a portion of the clones; in checked studies, under half of the deficit traces to unresolved V genes, and the cause of the others is not known. A total of about 280,000 clones appear in this sample, around 89% of them only once. Over 0.7% of the sample lies in the top ten. Sequenced sample: PBMCs. All receptors come from a woman under 30 in good health and CMV-seronegative.

This clone was seen just once. This specimen includes other DNA sequences encoding the same CDR3. CDR3 DNA sequence: TGTGCCAGCAGCCTGGTCGGGGGCTACACCTTC. Protein sequence: CASSLVGGYTF. The gene calls are TRBV28 and TRBJ1-2; D not certain. The CDR3 covers 11 residues. Trimming left V 6 bases short and J 8 bases short, with 10 bases between. Germline V lookup: CDR1 MDHEN, CDR2 SYDVKM.

This chain links TRBV6-1 with TRBJ2-1; perhaps TRBD2 as D (6 bases). From germline, CDR1 is MNHNS and CDR2 SASEGT. V lost 2 bases and J 6 bases, leaving 14 bases between the germline ends. The CDR3 is 15 residues long. CDR3 region: CASSESGRSPNEQFF. CDR3 nucleotide sequence: TGTGCCAGCAGTGAATCAGGGAGGTCCCCCAATGAGCAGTTCTTC.

The chain recombines TRBV28 with TRBJ1-3, with 7 bases that match TRBD1. Germline loops: CDR1 MDHEN, CDR2 SYDVKM. Trimming cost V 4 bases and J 4 bases; bases outside gene matches: 7. CDR3 length: 15 amino acids. The chain's CDR3 is CASSSPDRPGNTIYF. As DNA, the CDR3 is TGTGCCAGCAGTTCCCCGGACAGGCCCGGAAACACCATATATTTT. The full variable domain, its missing parts supplied by reference TRBV28 and TRBJ1-3, is DVKVTQSSRYLVKRTGEKVFLECVQDMDHENMFWYRQDPGLGLRLIYFSYDVKMKEKGDIPEGYSVSREKKERFSLILESASTNQTSMYLCASSSPDRPGNTIYFGEGSWLTVV.